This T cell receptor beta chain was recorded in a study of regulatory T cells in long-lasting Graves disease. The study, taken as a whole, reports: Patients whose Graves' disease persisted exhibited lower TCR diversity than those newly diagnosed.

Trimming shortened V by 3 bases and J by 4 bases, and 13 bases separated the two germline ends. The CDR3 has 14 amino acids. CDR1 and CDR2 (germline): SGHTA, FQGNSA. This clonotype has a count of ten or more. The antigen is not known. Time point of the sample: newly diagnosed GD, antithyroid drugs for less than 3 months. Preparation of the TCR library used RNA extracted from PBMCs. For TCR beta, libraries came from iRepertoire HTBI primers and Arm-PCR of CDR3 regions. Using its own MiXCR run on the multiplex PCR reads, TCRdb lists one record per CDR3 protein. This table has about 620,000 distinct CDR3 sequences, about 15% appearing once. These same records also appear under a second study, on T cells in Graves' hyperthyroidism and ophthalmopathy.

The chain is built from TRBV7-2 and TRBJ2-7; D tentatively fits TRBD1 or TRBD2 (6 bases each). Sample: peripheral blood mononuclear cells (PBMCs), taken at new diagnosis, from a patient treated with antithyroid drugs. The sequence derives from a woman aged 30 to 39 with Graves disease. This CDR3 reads CASSFYGGAYEQYF. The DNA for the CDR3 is TGTGCCAGCAGCTTTTACGGGGGCGCTTACGAGCAGTACTTC.